These T cell receptor beta chains were read from a single sample in a study of cytomegalovirus exposure and HLA in healthy donors. The method was immunoSEQ multiplex PCR; TCRdb's version includes in-frame clones alone and lacks a portion of them. The repertoire holds roughly 190,000 clones, with about 90% as singletons. The specimen sequenced was PBMCs. These receptor sequences come from a boy aged 2 to 9 in good health and CMV-seronegative. Both conserved end residues are part of each CDR3.

V gene: TRBV7-9
CDR3 protein: CASSLDTGTGLQYF

V gene: TRBV13
CDR3 protein: CASSSSTGKDGYTF

V gene: TRBV21-1
CDR3 protein: CASSKAGRQGTNEKLFF

V gene: TRBV6-1
CDR3 protein: CASRTANQPQHF

V gene: TRBV10-1
CDR3 protein: CASRATGKQPQEAGELFF

V gene: TRBV5-1
CDR3 protein: CASSYGGNYGYTF

V gene: TRBV5-1
CDR3 protein: CASSSWTGPYEQYF

V gene: TRBV6-1
CDR3 protein: CASSYLAANTEAFF

V gene: TRBV19
CDR3 protein: CASSPRVNPTDTQYF

V gene: TRBV7-2
CDR3 protein: CASSFSPIQGSGANVLTF